The subject of this entry is one T cell receptor (beta chain). Antigen: not known. The sample is drawn from a study of regulatory dendritic cells for organ transplantation. Study details: Regulatory dendritic cells came from monocytes given vitamin D3 and IL-10. Whole-study results and caveats: Mature dendritic cells appeared to drive more memory CD8+ clonal expansion than regulatory ones. Naive CD4+ and CD8+ repertoires were highly diverse; memory CD8+ was most oligoclonal.

The protocol was immunoSEQ multiplex PCR, while the TCRdb copy is restricted to in-frame clones and leaves out a portion. This sample has about 12,000 clones, with roughly 90% found just once. Allogeneic regulatory or mature dendritic cells were co-cultured for 5 days with CFSE-labeled sorted T cells at 1:10. Memory T cells were CD45RO+, naive were CD45RA+, sorted by FACS. This CDR3 is 15 amino acids long. Trimming removed 4 bases at V and 4 bases at J, with 17 bases between. CDR1 is KGHSY and CDR2 is FQNENV in the germline V gene. J is TRBJ2-7 and V is TRBV16; weak D call: TRBD1 (6 bases). Material: naive CD8+ T cells from blood cultured with regulatory dendritic cells. The subset: CD45RA+ naive T cells. The receptor was isolated from a human donor in good health. In DNA, the CDR3 is TGTGCCAGCAGCCCCTCGGTAGGACAGCTTTACGAGCAGTACTTC. Residues: CASSPSVGQLYEQYF.